This TCR beta chain was recovered during a study of blood T cell repertoires in COVID-19. Here immunoSEQ multiplex PCR was the method, and the copy in TCRdb shows in-frame clones only, minus some. The sample has 250,000 or so clones, about 89% seen once. The receptor comes from a woman aged 18-30 years who had recovered from COVID-19. Source material: PBMCs or T cells enriched from blood (not recorded which).

In nucleotides, the CDR3 is TGTGCCAGCAGCTTAGTGGGGGCGGCAGGGAACCAAGAGACCCAGTACTTC. Its protein is CASSLVGAAGNQETQYF. The V and J genes are TRBV7-7 and TRBJ2-5; TRBD1 might be the D (6 bases). Germline CDR1 reads SSHAT; CDR2 reads FNYEAQ (reference sequence). This CDR3 contains 17 residues. The germline V and J ends were trimmed by 1 base and 0 bases, with 15 bases remaining between them.